Below, 26 T cell receptor beta chains from the same sample are listed, as sequenced in a study of shared clonotypes between healthy human individuals. Using immunoSEQ multiplex PCR, the repertoire was profiled, and TCRdb retains in-frame clones only, with some absent. Seen here are some 680,000 clones, around three quarters observed once, and the top ten hold around 2%. The sequenced sample was memory CD4+ T cells sorted from blood. Subset noted: CD45RA-negative fraction. The receptors were sampled from a woman aged 30 to 39 in good health.

This clone was recorded once. V gene TRBV28 combines with J gene TRBJ2-3; D gene ambiguous. CDR1 and CDR2 from the germline V gene are MDHEN and SYDVKM. CDR3 length equals 14 residues. V was shortened by 6 bases and J by 1 base, with 11 bases between the two germline ends. The CDR3 DNA is TGTGCCAGCAGCACCCGGTCTGGCACAGATACGCAGTATTTT. This gives the protein CASSTRSGTDTQYF.

The V gene is TRBV19, the J gene TRBJ1-5; tentative D call: TRBD1 (6 bases). V was pared by 6 bases and J by 0 bases, with 15 bases between. Looked up from germline, CDR1 is LNHDA and CDR2 is SQIVND (reference sequence). The CDR3 has 16 residues. In nucleotides, the CDR3 is TGTGCCAGTAGCAAGGAGGGGGTAATTAGCAATCAGCCCCAGCATTTT. It encodes CASSKEGVISNQPQHF.

CDR3 coding DNA: TGTGCCAGCAGAACAGGAGGGGGTAATGAAAAACTGTTTTTT. Its translation is CASRTGGGNEKLFF. The chain links TRBV7-9 to TRBJ1-4, with a tentative D call TRBD1 (6 bases). From germline, CDR1 is SEHNR and CDR2 FQNEAQ (reference sequence). There are 14 residues in the CDR3. Deletions cut 6 bases from V and 4 bases from J, with 12 bases between. Complete variable domain (other parts from reference TRBV7-9 and TRBJ1-4): DTGVSQNPRHKITKRGQNVTFRCDPISEHNRLYWYRQTLGQGPEFLTYFQNEAQLEKSRLLSDRFSAERPKGSFSTLEIQRTEQGDSAMYLCASRTGGGNEKLFFGSGTQLSVL.

This clone has a count of ten or more. This chain links TRBV5-1 with TRBJ2-1, with TRBD2 matching 12 bases. The trim removed 0 bases at V and 9 bases at J, leaving 10 bases unmatched. The CDR3 length is 17 residues. The V gene's germline CDR1 is SGHRS and CDR2 YFSETQ. CDR3 nucleotides: TGCGCCAGCAGCTTGGCCGAGGGGCTAGCGGGAGGGCGTGAGCAGTTCTTC. It translates to CASSLAEGLAGGREQFF.

The chain has TRBV5-1 and TRBJ2-1; D perhaps matches TRBD1 (5 bases). The CDR3 has 15 residues. Germline CDR1 is SGHRS and CDR2 is YFSETQ. V was trimmed by 0 bases and J by 8 bases, leaving 15 bases between them. CDR3: CASSLAAPGRDEQFF. The CDR3 DNA reads as TGCGCCAGCAGCTTGGCTGCCCCCGGCAGGGATGAGCAGTTCTTC.

The chain has TRBV6-1 and TRBJ2-1; D not resolved. The CDR3 is made up of 13 amino acids. V was pared by 6 bases and J by 7 bases, with 13 bases between. Germline V CDR1 and CDR2: MNHNS, SASEGT. CDR3 region: CASRPSAGNEQFF. As DNA, the CDR3 is TGTGCCAGCAGACCCTCAGCAGGTAATGAGCAGTTCTTC.

This chain links TRBV29-1 with TRBJ1-4; the D is unclear. Germline CDR1 SQVTM, CDR2 ANQGSEA. Trimming stripped 4 bases from V and 2 bases from J, with 8 bases between. The CDR3 has 13 residues. The CDR3 nucleotides read TGCAGCGTTGGGACTCGTACTAATGAAAAACTGTTTTTT. This encodes CSVGTRTNEKLFF.

The J gene is TRBJ2-3, the V gene TRBV5-4, with 14 bases identical to TRBD2. V was pared by 3 bases and J by 6 bases, with 9 bases of the junction left unmatched. Germline assignment: CDR1 SGHNT and CDR2 YYREEE (reference sequence). The CDR3 has 17 residues. CDR3 bases: TGTGCCAGCAGCTCCGGGACTAGCGGGAGACGGGCTGATACGCAGTATTTT. Its translation: CASSSGTSGRRADTQYF.

This clone showed up many times. The chain employs TRBV7-2 and TRBJ2-1; D remains ambiguous. The CDR3 runs to 13 residues. The V gene's germline CDR1 is SGHTA and CDR2 FQGNSA. Trimming stripped 5 bases from V and 8 bases from J, with 13 bases between. CDR3 loop: CASSPYYADEQFF. DNA for the CDR3: TGTGCCAGCAGCCCATACTACGCCGATGAGCAGTTCTTC. Supplemented by reference TRBV7-2 and TRBJ2-1, the full variable domain reads GAGVSQSPSNKVTEKGKDVELRCDPISGHTALYWYRQSLGQGLEFLIYFQGNSAPDKSGLPSDRFSAERTGGSVSTLTIQRTQQEDSAVYLCASSPYYADEQFFGPGTRLTVL.

The chain recombines TRBV28 with TRBJ2-4; 9 bases line up with TRBD1. Germline V gives CDR1 MDHEN, CDR2 SYDVKM. Trimming cost V 7 bases and J 10 bases; bases outside gene matches: 11. The CDR3 is 14 residues long. The CDR3 coding sequence is TGTGCCAGCACGTCGACAGGGGGTAGGGGTATTCAGTACTTC. The encoded protein is CASTSTGGRGIQYF. Combining the CDR3 with reference TRBV28 and TRBJ2-4 gives the whole variable domain DVKVTQSSRYLVKRTGEKVFLECVQDMDHENMFWYRQDPGLGLRLIYFSYDVKMKEKGDIPEGYSVSREKKERFSLILESASTNQTSMYLCASTSTGGRGIQYFGAGTRLSVL.

In regard to this clone: The sample has other DNA sequences that encode this CDR3 too. V is TRBV30 and J is TRBJ1-1; tentative D call: TRBD1 (5 bases). The CDR3 has 13 amino acids. CDR1 GTSNPN and CDR2 SVGIG come from the germline V gene (reference sequence). Trimming pared 4 bases from V and 2 bases from J, leaving 11 bases between. This CDR3 reads CAWTGTANTEAFF. In nucleotides, the CDR3 is TGTGCCTGGACCGGGACTGCTAACACTGAAGCTTTCTTT.

This clone was recorded a few times. The sample holds other DNA sequences that translate to the same CDR3. This chain connects TRBV6-6 to TRBJ2-7; 8 positions match TRBD1. V was pared by 0 bases and J by 3 bases, with 1 base of the junction left unmatched. CDR1 and CDR2 from the germline V gene are MNHNY and SVGAGI (reference sequence). The length of the CDR3 is 14 residues. The CDR3 loop reads CASSYSGQGYEQYF. The CDR3 coding sequence is TGTGCCAGCAGTTACTCTGGACAGGGCTACGAGCAGTACTTC.

The chain employs TRBV2 and TRBJ2-2, with TRBD2 identical over 7 bases. From germline, CDR1 is SNHLY and CDR2 FYNNEI. There are 15 residues in the CDR3. The V and J ends lost 4 bases and 6 bases, in that order; junction bases with no gene match: 8. CDR3 protein: CASSVVAGVPGELFF. Here the CDR3 DNA reads TGTGCCAGCAGTGTGGTCGCGGGAGTTCCCGGGGAGCTGTTTTTT.

This clone was counted a single time. The gene calls are TRBV5-8 and TRBJ2-5; 7 nucleotides agree with TRBD2. CDR3 length: 15 residues. Losses at the gene ends were 2 bases for V and 1 base for J; bases not matched to a gene: 5. Germline-derived CDR1 and CDR2 are SGHTS and YDEGEE. The chain's CDR3 is CASSLHSSGQETQYF. CDR3 DNA: TGTGCCAGCAGCTTACACTCTAGCGGCCAAGAGACCCAGTACTTC. The entire variable domain, with the rest obtained from reference TRBV5-8 and TRBJ2-5, is as follows: EAGVTQSPTHLIKTRGQQATLRCSPISGHTSVYWYQQALGLGLQFLLWYDEGEERNRGNFPPRFSGRQFPNYSSELNVNALELEDSALYLCASSLHSSGQETQYFGPGTRLLVL.

The chain recombines TRBV30 with TRBJ2-3; D might be TRBD2 (5 bases). CDR1 and CDR2 from the germline V gene are GTSNPN and SVGIG (reference sequence). The CDR3 has 13 amino acids. V was pared by 7 bases and J by 2 bases, with 13 bases between. The CDR3 DNA reads as TGTGCCTTGGACTTGTCACTCACAGATACGCAGTATTTT. As protein: CALDLSLTDTQYF.

The chain has TRBV5-1 and TRBJ2-7, with 10 bases fitting TRBD1. Germline-derived CDR1 and CDR2 are SGHRS and YFSETQ. V gave up 0 bases and J gave up 5 bases; unmatched junction bases: 8. The CDR3 is made up of 16 amino acids. CDR3: CASSLGQGASRNEQYF. CDR3 nucleotide sequence: TGCGCCAGCAGCTTGGGACAGGGGGCCTCGCGCAACGAGCAGTACTTC.

The gene calls are TRBV6-6 and TRBJ2-7; TRBD2 matches 7 bases. V lost 7 bases and J lost 1; bases outside the gene matches: 4. Per germline, CDR1 MNHNY and CDR2 SVGAGI (reference sequence). The length of the CDR3 is 13 residues. CDR3 protein: CASKPSGSYEQYF. For the CDR3, the DNA is TGTGCCAGCAAGCCTAGCGGTTCCTACGAGCAGTACTTC.

This clone was seen a handful of times. This chain uses TRBV4-1 with TRBJ1-5; D may be TRBD1 (5 bases). Germline V gene data show CDR1 as MGHRA and CDR2 as YSYEKL. Trimming cost V 1 base and J 4 bases, with 8 bases left between them. The CDR3 covers 14 residues. CDR3 in amino acids: CASSQVGENQPQHF. In DNA form, the CDR3 reads TGCGCCAGCAGCCAAGTAGGGGAGAATCAGCCCCAGCATTTT.

The chain is built from TRBV28 and TRBJ2-5; TRBD2 matches 8 bases. This CDR3 region has 17 residues. Germline V gene lookup returns CDR1 MDHEN and CDR2 SYDVKM. J lost 4 bases, V lost 5 bases, and 15 bases had no gene match. Here the CDR3 DNA reads TGTGCCAGCAGTACCCTTGGCGGGAGGCCCTTCGTAGAGACCCAGTACTTC. Its translation is CASSTLGGRPFVETQYF.

The chain combines TRBV19 with TRBJ1-2, with a tentative D call TRBD1 (6 bases). The CDR3 sequence is 15 residues long. The V gene's germline CDR1 is LNHDA and CDR2 SQIVND (reference sequence). V lost 3 bases to trimming and J lost 2 bases, with 13 bases between them. DNA for the CDR3: TGTGCCAGTAGTATGACAGGTCTGGGCAACTATGGCTACACCTTC. It encodes CASSMTGLGNYGYTF.

This clone was observed a handful of times. The CDR3 loop is CASSRSTSGIVDTQYF. The CDR3 nucleotides are TGTGCCAGCAGCCGCTCGACTAGCGGGATCGTAGATACGCAGTATTTT. This chain uses TRBV2 with TRBJ2-3; TRBD2 matches at 11 bases. After removal of 6 bases from V and 5 bases from J, the junction contained 10 bases not matched to a gene. Germline loops: CDR1 SNHLY, CDR2 FYNNEI. The CDR3 loop spans 16 amino acids.

The chain employs TRBV2 and TRBJ1-1, with no clear D. The germline V and J ends were trimmed by 10 bases and 1 base, with 7 bases remaining between them. This CDR3 is 11 amino acids long. Germline loops: CDR1 SNHLY, CDR2 FYNNEI. CDR3: CAKSGNTEAFF. The CDR3 region has the DNA TGTGCCAAAAGCGGGAACACTGAAGCTTTCTTT.

The gene calls are TRBV4-2 and TRBJ2-7, with D possibly TRBD2 on 5 matching bases. Germline V gives CDR1 LGHNA, CDR2 YNFKEQ. The ends were cut back, 0 bases at V and 2 bases at J, with 11 bases in the middle. This CDR3 is built from 15 residues. Written as DNA, the CDR3 is TGTGCCAGCAGCCAAGATACGCAGCGGCCCTACGAGCAGTACTTC. It specifies CASSQDTQRPYEQYF.

The V gene is TRBV7-9, the J gene TRBJ2-3, with 9 bases lining up with TRBD2. The CDR3 runs to 17 residues. The V gene's germline CDR1 is SEHNR and CDR2 FQNEAQ (reference sequence). J gave up 0 bases and V 1 base, and 5 bases lay outside the gene matches. The CDR3 nucleotides are TGTGCCAGCAGCTTAGGCGGCGGGAGGGGTAGCACAGATACGCAGTATTTT. Residues: CASSLGGGRGSTDTQYF.

The CDR3 sequence: CASTWTAVDNEQFF. In DNA form, the CDR3 reads TGTGCCAGTACGTGGACAGCGGTCGACAATGAGCAGTTCTTC. The rearrangement joins TRBV19 to TRBJ2-1; D is perhaps TRBD1 (6 bases). CDR1 LNHDA and CDR2 SQIVND come from the germline V gene (reference sequence). This CDR3 comprises 14 residues. V was pared by 7 bases and J by 5 bases, with 15 bases between.

The chain is built from TRBV18 and TRBJ2-7; 7 bases fit TRBD1. The CDR3 length is 15 residues. The junction had 5 bases not matched to a gene; V was cut back by 1 base and J by 2 bases. CDR1 is KGHSH, CDR2 LQKENI, per germline. CDR3 amino acids: CASSPRDRATYEQYF. Here the CDR3 DNA reads TGTGCCAGCTCACCACGCGACAGGGCAACCTACGAGCAGTACTTC.